A selection of T cell receptor beta chains follows, all from one sample in a study of blood T cells in healthy people across ages. TCRdb analysed the 5' RACE reads with MiXCR anew, one entry per CDR3 protein. The sample lists some 1.4 million distinct CDR3 sequences, 42% occurring once. Sequencing was performed on blood. These receptors all come from a woman in her late teens or twenties in good health. Each CDR3 is given with its conserved first and last residue. Fields, in order: clone size, J gene, V gene, D gene, CDR3 DNA, CDR3 protein. A D gene is named only where the DNA matches it firmly. Only some rows state a clone size, as once, few, many or a class for expanded clones.

size: .
J: TRBJ2-7
V: TRBV20-1
D: .
DNA: TGCAGTGCTAGAGGAGGCAGCGTTTACGAGCAGTACTTC
CDR3: CSARGGSVYEQYF

size: .
J: TRBJ1-1
V: TRBV11-3
D: .
DNA: TGTGCCAGCAGCTTAGATCAGGTTCGCCCACACAGACGCCCTCACACTGAAGCTTTCTTT
CDR3: CASSLDQVRPHRRPHTEAFF

size: few
J: TRBJ2-4
V: TRBV6-2/TRBV6-3
D: .
DNA: TGTGCCAGCAGCCTCCTAGCGGCCAAAAACATTCAGTACTTC
CDR3: CASSLLAAKNIQYF

size: few
J: TRBJ2-1
V: TRBV12-3/TRBV12-4
D: .
DNA: TGTGCCAGCCAAACCGACCCCCGAGATGAGCAGTTCTTC
CDR3: CASQTDPRDEQFF

size: .
J: TRBJ2-7
V: TRBV20-1
D: TRBD2
DNA: TGCAGTGCTAGAGACCCCGAGGGAGCGGGGTTATACGAGCAGTACTTC
CDR3: CSARDPEGAGLYEQYF

size: few
J: TRBJ1-3
V: TRBV12-3/TRBV12-4
D: .
DNA: TGTGCCAGCAGTGAGTTGGACTACTCTGGAAACACCATATATTTT
CDR3: CASSELDYSGNTIYF

size: .
J: TRBJ2-4
V: TRBV7-2
D: TRBD1
DNA: TGTGCCAGCAGCCCCGAGGACAGGGTGGCCAAAAACATTCAGTACTTC
CDR3: CASSPEDRVAKNIQYF

size: .
J: TRBJ1-2
V: TRBV12-3/TRBV12-4
D: TRBD1
DNA: TGTGCCAGCGGCCTGGGACAGGGCCATGGCTACACCTTC
CDR3: CASGLGQGHGYTF

size: .
J: TRBJ2-7
V: TRBV19
D: .
DNA: TGTGCCAGTAGTATAGATCTGAGCGCCGCCTACGAGCAGTACTTC
CDR3: CASSIDLSAAYEQYF

size: few
J: TRBJ1-2
V: TRBV11-2
D: .
DNA: TGTGCCAGCAGCCCGCAGGGTAGGGATGGCTACACCTTC
CDR3: CASSPQGRDGYTF

size: .
J: TRBJ2-3
V: TRBV5-1
D: .
DNA: TGCGCCAGCAGCTTGGGGGGGGCCCCTACAGATACGCAGTATTTT
CDR3: CASSLGGAPTDTQYF

size: few
J: TRBJ2-4
V: TRBV3-1
D: TRBD1
DNA: TGTGCCAGCAGCCAAGATCCGGGACAGCTAGCCAAAAACATTCAGTACTTC
CDR3: CASSQDPGQLAKNIQYF

size: .
J: TRBJ2-2
V: TRBV6-5
D: TRBD2
DNA: TGTGCCAGCAGCCAGACTAGCGGGAGCGCCGGGGAGCTGTTTTTT
CDR3: CASSQTSGSAGELFF

size: .
J: TRBJ1-1
V: TRBV18
D: .
DNA: TGTGCCAGCTCACCAACTCAGGAGAGTGAAGCTTTCTTT
CDR3: CASSPTQESEAFF

size: .
J: TRBJ1-6
V: TRBV6-5
D: TRBD1
DNA: TGTGCCAGCAGTTATTCCGGGACAGGGACATCACCCCTCCACTTT
CDR3: CASSYSGTGTSPLHF

size: few
J: TRBJ2-3
V: TRBV10-3
D: TRBD2
DNA: TGTGCCATCAGTGTGCGGGAGGGCGGGCCAGATACGCAGTATTTT
CDR3: CAISVREGGPDTQYF

size: .
J: TRBJ2-7
V: TRBV5-1
D: TRBD1
DNA: TGCGCCAGCAGCCTACACACAGGGGAAGAGCAGTACTTC
CDR3: CASSLHTGEEQYF

size: .
J: TRBJ1-2
V: TRBV20-1
D: TRBD1
DNA: TGCAGTGCTGCGACAGGGCAATATGGCTACACCTTC
CDR3: CSAATGQYGYTF

size: .
J: TRBJ2-7
V: TRBV6-1
D: .
DNA: TGTGCCAGGGGGGTTGTTTACGAGCAGTACTTC
CDR3: CARGVVYEQYF

size: few
J: TRBJ1-2
V: TRBV5-1
D: TRBD1
DNA: TGCGCCAGCAGCTTAGGACAGGACCTAGTTGATGGCTACACCTTC
CDR3: CASSLGQDLVDGYTF

size: few
J: TRBJ2-7
V: TRBV3-1
D: .
DNA: TGTGCCAGCAGCGACCGGGACTCGGCCTACGAGCAGTACTTC
CDR3: CASSDRDSAYEQYF

size: .
J: TRBJ1-1
V: TRBV9
D: TRBD1
DNA: TGTGCCAGCAGCGTAGAGGGGACAGGGTTGGAAGCTTTCTTT
CDR3: CASSVEGTGLEAFF

size: once
J: TRBJ1-2
V: TRBV28
D: .
DNA: TGTGCCAGCGGTCCCAGACCCGAGGTCCACTATGGCTACACCTTC
CDR3: CASGPRPEVHYGYTF

size: .
J: TRBJ2-5
V: TRBV20-1
D: .
DNA: TGCAGTGCCTACCTAGCGCCCCAAGAGACCCAGTACTTC
CDR3: CSAYLAPQETQYF

size: few
J: TRBJ2-2
V: TRBV27
D: .
DNA: TGTGCCAGCAGCGTGCGGATAACCGGGGAGCTGTTTTTT
CDR3: CASSVRITGELFF

size: .
J: TRBJ1-1
V: TRBV4-2
D: .
DNA: TGTGCCAGCAGCCAAGACCAGGGCAGGGCGGACACTGAAGCTTTCTTT
CDR3: CASSQDQGRADTEAFF

size: few
J: TRBJ1-5
V: TRBV7-9
D: .
DNA: TGTGCCAGCCAAGGAGATTATAGCAATCAGCCCCAGCATTTT
CDR3: CASQGDYSNQPQHF

size: .
J: TRBJ2-7
V: TRBV4-1
D: TRBD2
DNA: TGCGCCAGCAGCCAAGATCCCCCGATAGCGGGGTTATCCTACGAGCAGTACTTC
CDR3: CASSQDPPIAGLSYEQYF

size: .
J: TRBJ2-7
V: TRBV7-2
D: TRBD2
DNA: TGTGCCAGCAGCTTAAGGTGGGGGGGACCTGACGAGCAGTACTTC
CDR3: CASSLRWGGPDEQYF

size: .
J: TRBJ2-5
V: TRBV28
D: TRBD2
DNA: TGTGCCAGCAGCTCCCCAGGCGGGGGGCACCAAGAGACCCAGTACTTC
CDR3: CASSSPGGGHQETQYF

size: few
J: TRBJ1-5
V: TRBV7-2
D: .
DNA: TGTGCCAGCAGCTTCAGCCCGAATCAGCCCCAGCATTTT
CDR3: CASSFSPNQPQHF

size: .
J: TRBJ2-3
V: TRBV7-9
D: TRBD2
DNA: TGTGCCAGCAGCTTAGGAGATGCGCGGGAGGGCCCAGATACGCAGTATTTT
CDR3: CASSLGDAREGPDTQYF

size: few
J: TRBJ1-2
V: TRBV6-7
D: TRBD1
DNA: TGTGCCAGCAGTTCCCTACACGGACAGGGGGCTCGAGGCTACACCTTC
CDR3: CASSSLHGQGARGYTF

size: .
J: TRBJ2-7
V: TRBV7-8
D: TRBD2
DNA: TGTGCCAGCAGCTTAGGGGGTCTAGCGGGAGTATCCTACGAGCAGTACTTC
CDR3: CASSLGGLAGVSYEQYF

size: few
J: TRBJ2-7
V: TRBV6-1
D: .
DNA: TGTGCCAGCAGGGCCCTTGGTATACCCTCGATGGACAATGAGCAGTACTTC
CDR3: CASRALGIPSMDNEQYF

size: .
J: TRBJ1-2
V: TRBV7-3
D: .
DNA: TGTGCCAGCAGCCACCCTGGGACACCAGTAGCTAACTATGGCTACACCTTC
CDR3: CASSHPGTPVANYGYTF

size: few
J: TRBJ2-3
V: TRBV4-1
D: .
DNA: TGCGCCAGCAGCCAAGAATCCGGTTCTTCTCGGGATACGCAGTATTTT
CDR3: CASSQESGSSRDTQYF

size: .
J: TRBJ2-3
V: TRBV6-5
D: TRBD2
DNA: TGTGCCAGCAGTTACTCGGCTAGCGGATTCACAGATACGCAGTATTTT
CDR3: CASSYSASGFTDTQYF

size: .
J: TRBJ1-2
V: TRBV7-9
D: .
DNA: TGTGCCAGCAGCCTGTCCCGGACCCAGCAGGTCGGCTACACCTTC
CDR3: CASSLSRTQQVGYTF

size: .
J: TRBJ2-7
V: TRBV20-1
D: .
DNA: TGCAGTGCTCATCGGGACACCACAGTGTACGAGCAGTACTTC
CDR3: CSAHRDTTVYEQYF

size: many
J: TRBJ1-2
V: TRBV25-1
D: .
DNA: TGTGCCAGCAGTGACACGGTGAACTATGGCTACACCTTC
CDR3: CASSDTVNYGYTF

size: .
J: TRBJ2-1
V: TRBV20-1
D: TRBD1
DNA: TGCAGTACAGACGACAGGGGCAATGAGCAGTTCTTC
CDR3: CSTDDRGNEQFF

size: few
J: TRBJ2-3
V: TRBV6-6
D: .
DNA: TGTGCCAGCACCGAGGTGGTGGGGGTAGGAGATACGCAGTATTTT
CDR3: CASTEVVGVGDTQYF

size: few
J: TRBJ2-7
V: TRBV12-3/TRBV12-4
D: .
DNA: TGTGCCAGCAGTTCGCTGGGAGCGTCGGGCAACGAGCAGTACTTC
CDR3: CASSSLGASGNEQYF

size: .
J: TRBJ2-3
V: TRBV12-3/TRBV12-4
D: .
DNA: TGTGCCAGCAGTTCTAGCAGAGGAGATACGCAGTATTTT
CDR3: CASSSSRGDTQYF

size: .
J: TRBJ2-1
V: TRBV6-4
D: TRBD2
DNA: TGTGCCAGCAGTGACGGACTAGCTCCGCCCCACAATGAGCAGTTCTTC
CDR3: CASSDGLAPPHNEQFF

size: .
J: TRBJ1-1
V: TRBV12-3/TRBV12-4
D: .
DNA: TGTGCCAGCAGTTTTTTTCGGGGGCACACTGAAGCTTTCTTT
CDR3: CASSFFRGHTEAFF

size: once
J: TRBJ2-3
V: TRBV11-2
D: .
DNA: TGTGCCAGCAGCTTAGATTTGAGGGCGACAGATACCCCAGATACGCAGTATTTT
CDR3: CASSLDLRATDTPDTQYF

size: .
J: TRBJ1-6
V: TRBV20-1
D: TRBD1
DNA: TGCAGTGCTAGAGAACGCGACAGGGGTAATAATTCACCCCTCCACTTT
CDR3: CSARERDRGNNSPLHF

size: .
J: TRBJ2-4
V: TRBV4-1
D: .
DNA: TGCGCCAGCAGCCCCCCCTTGGCCAAAAACATTCAGTACTTC
CDR3: CASSPPLAKNIQYF

size: few
J: TRBJ1-4
V: TRBV7-6
D: .
DNA: TGTGCCAGCAGCCAGGTGAATGAAAAACTGTTTTTT
CDR3: CASSQVNEKLFF

size: .
J: TRBJ1-2
V: TRBV4-2
D: .
DNA: TGTGCCAGCAGCCAAGAGTCGAAGGGTAGGGTGCAGATCGATTACTATGGCTACACCTTC
CDR3: CASSQESKGRVQIDYYGYTF

size: few
J: TRBJ1-6
V: TRBV3-1
D: .
DNA: TGTGCCAGCAGCCAATCTTGGCCAGATTCACCCCTCCACTTT
CDR3: CASSQSWPDSPLHF

size: .
J: TRBJ2-5
V: TRBV28
D: TRBD2
DNA: TGTGCCAGCATGGGCGGGGGGGCAGAGACCCAGTACTTC
CDR3: CASMGGGAETQYF

size: .
J: TRBJ2-1
V: TRBV6-1
D: TRBD2
DNA: TGTGCCAGCAGTGCGTCCCTAGCGGGGGGTTCGTATGAGCAGTTCTTC
CDR3: CASSASLAGGSYEQFF

size: .
J: TRBJ2-1
V: TRBV4-3
D: .
DNA: TGCGCCAGCAGCCAAGTAACAGGCAGGTCACGGGACAATGAGCAGTTCTTC
CDR3: CASSQVTGRSRDNEQFF

size: .
J: TRBJ2-7
V: TRBV7-3
D: TRBD1
DNA: TGTGCCAGCAGCTTAACCGGGACAGAATGGAACGAGCAGTACTTC
CDR3: CASSLTGTEWNEQYF